These T cell receptor beta chains were read from a single sample in a study of blood T cell repertoires in COVID-19. The protocol was immunoSEQ multiplex PCR, while the TCRdb copy is restricted to in-frame clones and leaves out a portion. The table records some 420,000 clones, over 75% of them present only once. The specimen was PBMCs or T cells enriched from blood (not recorded which). These receptors all come from a man aged 25-45 years who had recovered from COVID-19. CDR3s include the opening cysteine and the closing phenylalanine or tryptophan. The order of the fields is D gene, V gene, CDR3 protein. The D gene is left open where the match is weak.

d_gene: TRBD1
v_gene: TRBV6-2/TRBV6-3
CDR3aa: CASSPYVKTGSIDQPQHF

d_gene: -
v_gene: TRBV20-1
CDR3aa: CSAKTSGYTF

d_gene: TRBD2
v_gene: TRBV5-1
CDR3aa: CASSTSGSGYNEQFF

d_gene: TRBD1
v_gene: TRBV6-5
CDR3aa: CASSSGQFVTEAFF

d_gene: -
v_gene: TRBV7-9
CDR3aa: CASSRAGDTQYF

d_gene: -
v_gene: TRBV10-3
CDR3aa: CAIRPGQFNEQFF

d_gene: TRBD2
v_gene: TRBV27
CDR3aa: CASRSGNYNEQFF

d_gene: TRBD1
v_gene: TRBV2
CDR3aa: CASGGQGYNEQYF

d_gene: -
v_gene: TRBV19
CDR3aa: CASKHGIYGYTF

d_gene: TRBD1
v_gene: TRBV28
CDR3aa: CATNRGSPYEQYF

d_gene: -
v_gene: TRBV12-3/TRBV12-4
CDR3aa: CASSDRSYEQYF

d_gene: -
v_gene: TRBV3-1/TRBV3-2
CDR3aa: CASSHLGRDNYGYTF

d_gene: -
v_gene: TRBV28
CDR3aa: CASTLGPSYEQYF